This entry describes one T cell receptor beta chain. Its specificity is not known. This specimen includes other DNA sequences encoding the same CDR3. The data belong to a study of cytomegalovirus exposure and HLA in healthy donors. Findings and caveats of the study: A later analysis, which compared TCR beta chains of equal frequency, found the HLA-associated ones more clonally expanded. Later analysis showed TCR association rates varying by HLA locus, highest for DRB1 and lowest for HLA-C.

The PCR made use of 60 Vbeta and 13 Jbeta primers. Only in-frame clones appear in the TCRdb table, and some are missing; sequencing was by immunoSEQ multiplex PCR. The sample gives roughly 130,000 clones, about 82% of which show up once; roughly 1.2% is in the top ten. V gave up 0 bases and J gave up 1 base, with 6 bases separating them. CDR3 length equals 13 residues. Looked up from germline, CDR1 is GTSNPN and CDR2 is SVGIG (reference sequence). The sample taken for sequencing was PBMCs. The chain employs TRBV30 and TRBJ1-1; D gene unclear. This clonotype was obtained from a boy younger than 18 in good health and CMV-seronegative. DNA of the CDR3: TGTGCCTGGAGTGTAGGCGGGAACACTGAAGCTTTCTTT. Translation gives CAWSVGGNTEAFF.